The T cell receptor beta chain under discussion was sequenced for a study of beta chain features in type 1 diabetes. Investigators reverse transcribed all isolated RNA, so they sequenced expressed TCRB transcripts. Assay: immunoSEQ multiplex PCR; the TCRdb copy retains only in-frame clones and omits some. Among 810,000 or so clones listed, 15% to 20% were seen once. A CD45RO/CCR7/CD25/CD127/CD95/CD27 panel sorted naive, central memory, regulatory and stem cell-like memory CD4+ cells. Remarks on this clone: No antigen is known for it.

The germline V gene encodes CDR1 SGHTA and CDR2 FQGNSA. V lost 5 bases to trimming and J lost 4 bases; unmatched junction nucleotides: 19. The CDR3 runs 19 residues. Study outcomes and limitations: Significant though moderate, a shortening of TCRB CDR3s appeared in all four CD4+ subsets of Type 1 diabetes patients. It was not settled here whether HLA type affects TCRB rearrangement. PCR may have favored shorter templates equally in patients and controls.

Sequenced: naive CD4+ T cells from blood. The V gene is TRBV7-2, the J gene TRBJ2-7; TRBD2 agrees at 11 bases. This sequence originates from a woman aged 18-29 years in good health. The CDR3 reads CASSQRGSAGTSGRYEQYF. CDR3 sequence (DNA): TGTGCCAGCAGCCAGCGGGGAAGTGCAGGGACTAGCGGAAGATACGAGCAGTACTTC.